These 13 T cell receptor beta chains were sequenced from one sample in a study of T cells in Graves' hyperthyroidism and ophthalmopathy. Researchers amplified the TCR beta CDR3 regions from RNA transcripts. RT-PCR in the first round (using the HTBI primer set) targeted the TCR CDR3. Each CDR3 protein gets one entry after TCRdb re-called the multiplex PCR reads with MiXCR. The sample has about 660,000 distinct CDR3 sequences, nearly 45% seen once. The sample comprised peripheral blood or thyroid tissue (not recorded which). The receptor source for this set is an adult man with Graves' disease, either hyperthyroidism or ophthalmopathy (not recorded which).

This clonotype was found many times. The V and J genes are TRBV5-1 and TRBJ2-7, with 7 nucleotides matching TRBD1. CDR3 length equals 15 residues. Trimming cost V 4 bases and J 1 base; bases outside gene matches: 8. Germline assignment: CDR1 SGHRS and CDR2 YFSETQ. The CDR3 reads CASSLGQSGSYEQYF. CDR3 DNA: TGCGCCAGCAGCCTGGGACAGAGCGGTTCCTACGAGCAGTACTTC.

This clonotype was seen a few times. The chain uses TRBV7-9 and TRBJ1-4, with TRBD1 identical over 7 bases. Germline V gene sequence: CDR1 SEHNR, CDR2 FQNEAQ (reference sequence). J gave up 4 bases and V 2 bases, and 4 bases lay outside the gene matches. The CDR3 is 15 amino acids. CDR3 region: CASSLLTGLNEKLFF. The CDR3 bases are TGTGCCAGCAGCTTATTGACAGGGCTTAATGAAAAACTGTTTTTT.

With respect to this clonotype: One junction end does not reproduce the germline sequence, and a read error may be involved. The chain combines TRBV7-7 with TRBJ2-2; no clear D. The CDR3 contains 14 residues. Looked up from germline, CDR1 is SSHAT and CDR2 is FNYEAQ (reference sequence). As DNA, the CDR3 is TGTGCTAGCAGCCCACCATCCAGTCCCGGGGAGCTGTTTTTT. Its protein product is CASSPPSSPGELFF.

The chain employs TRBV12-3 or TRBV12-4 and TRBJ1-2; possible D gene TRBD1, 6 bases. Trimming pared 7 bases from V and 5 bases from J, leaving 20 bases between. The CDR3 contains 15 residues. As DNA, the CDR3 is TGTGCCAGCACCTCTTTAGACAGGACACATTATGGCTACACCTTC. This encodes CASTSLDRTHYGYTF.

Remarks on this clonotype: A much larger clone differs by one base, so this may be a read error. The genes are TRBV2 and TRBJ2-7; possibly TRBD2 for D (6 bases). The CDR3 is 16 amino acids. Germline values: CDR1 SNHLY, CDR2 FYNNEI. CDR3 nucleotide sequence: TGTGCCAGCAGTGAAGAGGGCGGCGGGATCTCCTACGGGCAGTACTTC. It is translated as CASSEEGGGISYGQYF.

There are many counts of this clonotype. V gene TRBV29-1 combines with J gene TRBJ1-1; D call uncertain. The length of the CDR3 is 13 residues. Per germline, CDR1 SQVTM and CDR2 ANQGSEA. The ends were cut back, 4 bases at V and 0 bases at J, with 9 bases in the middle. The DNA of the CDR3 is TGCAGCGTTGTAGGTCAGGTGAACACTGAAGCTTTCTTT. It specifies CSVVGQVNTEAFF.

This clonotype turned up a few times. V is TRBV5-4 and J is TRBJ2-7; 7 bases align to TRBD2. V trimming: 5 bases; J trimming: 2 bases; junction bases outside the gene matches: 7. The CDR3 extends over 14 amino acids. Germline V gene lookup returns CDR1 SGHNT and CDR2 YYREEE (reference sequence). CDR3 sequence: CASSGGGNPYEQYF. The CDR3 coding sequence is TGTGCCAGCAGTGGGGGAGGGAACCCCTACGAGCAGTACTTC.

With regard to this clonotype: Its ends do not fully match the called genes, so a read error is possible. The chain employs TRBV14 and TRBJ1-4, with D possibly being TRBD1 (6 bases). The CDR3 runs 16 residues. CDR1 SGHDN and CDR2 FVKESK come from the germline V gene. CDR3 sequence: CASSPQPREQGEGVIF. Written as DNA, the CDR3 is TGTGCCAGCAGCCCCCAACCCCGTGAACAGGGCGAAGGGGTAATTTTT.

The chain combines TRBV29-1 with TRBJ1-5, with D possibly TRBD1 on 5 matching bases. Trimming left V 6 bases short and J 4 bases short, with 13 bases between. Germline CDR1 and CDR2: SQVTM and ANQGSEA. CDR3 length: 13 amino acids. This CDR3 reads CSVAAGTNQPQHF. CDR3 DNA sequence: TGCAGCGTGGCGGCAGGGACGAATCAGCCCCAGCATTTT.

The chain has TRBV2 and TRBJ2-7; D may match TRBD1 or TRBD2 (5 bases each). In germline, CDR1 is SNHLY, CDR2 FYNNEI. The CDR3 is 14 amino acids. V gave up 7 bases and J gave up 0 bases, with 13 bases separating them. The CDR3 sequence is CASKRGASSYEQYF. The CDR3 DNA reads TGTGCCAGCAAGAGAGGGGCGTCCTCCTACGAGCAGTACTTC. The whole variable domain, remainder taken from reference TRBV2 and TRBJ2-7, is EPEVTQTPSHQVTQMGQEVILRCVPISNHLYFYWYRQILGQKVEFLVSFYNNEISEKSEIFDDQFSVERPDGSNFTLKIRSTKLEDSAMYFCASKRGASSYEQYFGPGTRLTVT.

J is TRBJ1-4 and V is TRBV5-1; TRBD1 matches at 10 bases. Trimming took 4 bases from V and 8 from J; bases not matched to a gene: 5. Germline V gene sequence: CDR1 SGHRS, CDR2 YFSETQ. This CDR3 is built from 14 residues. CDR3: CASSPMTGGEKLFF. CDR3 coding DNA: TGCGCCAGCAGCCCGATGACAGGGGGCGAAAAACTGTTTTTT.

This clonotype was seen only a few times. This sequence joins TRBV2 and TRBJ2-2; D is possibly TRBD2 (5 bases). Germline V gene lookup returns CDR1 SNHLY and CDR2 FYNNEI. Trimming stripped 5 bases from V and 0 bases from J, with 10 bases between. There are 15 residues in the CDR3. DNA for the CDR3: TGTGCCAGCAGTTTACCAGCGGCGAACACCGGGGAGCTGTTTTTT. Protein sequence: CASSLPAANTGELFF.

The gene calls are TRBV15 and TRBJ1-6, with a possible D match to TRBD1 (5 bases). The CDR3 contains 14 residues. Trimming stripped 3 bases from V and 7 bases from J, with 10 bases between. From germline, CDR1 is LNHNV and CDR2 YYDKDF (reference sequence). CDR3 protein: CATSSFRDNSPLHF. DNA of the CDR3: TGTGCCACCAGCAGCTTCCGGGACAATTCACCCCTCCACTTT.